This paragraph reports one T cell receptor beta chain. Its matching antigen is unknown. Every one of the patients relapsed after autologous stem cell transplantation (brentuximab vedotin exposure was variable). Generated by immunoSEQ multiplex PCR, the TCRdb table keeps only in-frame clones and is missing some. Of roughly 16,000 clones listed, 82% are singletons. The entry originates in a study of PD-1 blockade in classical Hodgkin lymphoma. Study results and limitations: Baseline TCR diversity was reportedly lower in newly diagnosed patients than in healthy donors. It was reported as lower still in relapsed/refractory patients. Patients who responded completely had about the same baseline diversity as newly diagnosed patients.

The CDR3 is made up of 14 amino acids. Germline V gives CDR1 MNHNS, CDR2 SASEGT. The V gene end was trimmed by 8 bases and the J gene end by 8 bases; junction bases not matched to a gene: 10. The chain uses TRBV6-1 and TRBJ1-2; TRBD1 agrees at 11 bases. Sequencing used peripheral blood mononuclear cells (PBMCs), obtained before the second cycle of nivolumab. The TCR comes from a human donor with classical Hodgkin lymphoma. In DNA, the CDR3 is TGTGCCAGCGGCTTTGGGACAGGGGGGGGAGGCTACACCTTC. The encoded protein is CASGFGTGGGGYTF.